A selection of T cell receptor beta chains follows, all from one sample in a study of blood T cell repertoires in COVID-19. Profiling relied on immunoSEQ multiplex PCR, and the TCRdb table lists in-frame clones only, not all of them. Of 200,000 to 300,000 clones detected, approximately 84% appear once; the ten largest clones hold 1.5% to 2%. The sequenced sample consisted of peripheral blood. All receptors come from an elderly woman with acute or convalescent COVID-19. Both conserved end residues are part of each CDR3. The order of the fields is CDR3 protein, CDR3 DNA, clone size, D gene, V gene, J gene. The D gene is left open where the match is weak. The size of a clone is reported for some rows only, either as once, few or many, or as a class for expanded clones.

cdr3_aa: CASSPRQGLGNTEAFF
cdr3_nt: TGTGCCAGCAGCCCCCGACAGGGGCTGGGGAACACTGAAGCTTTCTTT
clone_size: -
d_call: TRBD1
v_call: TRBV7-2
j_call: TRBJ1-1

cdr3_aa: CASSQDGLAAVTGELFF
cdr3_nt: TGCGCCAGCAGCCAAGATGGCCTAGCGGCAGTCACCGGGGAGCTGTTTTTT
clone_size: -
d_call: TRBD2
v_call: TRBV4-3
j_call: TRBJ2-2

cdr3_aa: CASSPQSYGELFF
cdr3_nt: TGTGCCAGCAGCCCCCAGTCATACGGGGAGCTGTTTTTT
clone_size: few
d_call: -
v_call: TRBV7-2
j_call: TRBJ2-2

cdr3_aa: CASTQGERAEAFF
cdr3_nt: TGTGCCAGCACTCAGGGGGAGAGGGCTGAAGCTTTCTTT
clone_size: -
d_call: TRBD1
v_call: TRBV28
j_call: TRBJ1-1

cdr3_aa: CASSYFGEQFF
cdr3_nt: TGTGCCAGCAGTTACTTCGGTGAGCAGTTCTTC
clone_size: -
d_call: -
v_call: TRBV6-6
j_call: TRBJ2-1

cdr3_aa: CASNRQKGETGGTEAFF
cdr3_nt: TGTGCCAGCAACCGACAGAAGGGAGAGACGGGGGGCACTGAAGCTTTCTTT
clone_size: -
d_call: -
v_call: TRBV5-4
j_call: TRBJ1-1

cdr3_aa: CASSLGLVGPDREAFF
cdr3_nt: TGTGCCAGCAGCTTAGGGTTGGTCGGTCCGGACAGGGAAGCTTTCTTT
clone_size: -
d_call: TRBD1
v_call: TRBV11-2
j_call: TRBJ1-1

cdr3_aa: CASSVTGRHQPQHF
cdr3_nt: TGTGCCAGCAGCGTGACAGGGAGGCATCAGCCCCAGCATTTT
clone_size: -
d_call: TRBD1
v_call: TRBV9
j_call: TRBJ1-5

cdr3_aa: CASSLLQAEAFF
cdr3_nt: TGTGCCAGCAGCTTGTTACAGGCCGAAGCTTTCTTT
clone_size: -
d_call: -
v_call: TRBV5-5
j_call: TRBJ1-1

cdr3_aa: CASSRAGTGNYGYTF
cdr3_nt: TGTGCCAGCAGTCGCGCCGGGACAGGGAACTATGGCTACACCTTC
clone_size: once
d_call: TRBD1
v_call: TRBV6-2/TRBV6-3
j_call: TRBJ1-2

cdr3_aa: CASRDRVKHGYTF
cdr3_nt: TGTGCCAGCAGGGACAGGGTTAAGCATGGCTACACCTTC
clone_size: -
d_call: TRBD1
v_call: TRBV7-9
j_call: TRBJ1-2

cdr3_aa: CASSLDRGGLAFF
cdr3_nt: TGTGCCAGCAGCTTAGATAGAGGGGGTTTGGCTTTCTTT
clone_size: -
d_call: -
v_call: TRBV11-2
j_call: TRBJ1-1

cdr3_aa: CASSYSTGGMYGYTF
cdr3_nt: TGTGCCAGCAGTTATTCGACAGGGGGAATGTATGGCTACACCTTC
clone_size: -
d_call: TRBD1
v_call: TRBV6-2/TRBV6-3
j_call: TRBJ1-2

cdr3_aa: CASSAGGRTYEQYF
cdr3_nt: TGTGCCAGCAGCGCTGGGGGCAGAACCTACGAGCAGTACTTC
clone_size: -
d_call: -
v_call: TRBV9
j_call: TRBJ2-7

cdr3_aa: CASSLARASGSVQTQYF
cdr3_nt: TGTGCCAGCAGCTTAGCGCGCGCTAGCGGGAGTGTGCAGACCCAGTACTTC
clone_size: -
d_call: TRBD2
v_call: TRBV11-1
j_call: TRBJ2-5

cdr3_aa: CASSYMNTEAFF
cdr3_nt: TGTGCCAGCAGCTATATGAACACTGAAGCTTTCTTT
clone_size: -
d_call: -
v_call: TRBV7-2
j_call: TRBJ1-1

cdr3_aa: CASSLLSGGAYEQFF
cdr3_nt: TGCGCCAGCAGCCTACTAAGCGGGGGGGCCTATGAGCAGTTCTTC
clone_size: -
d_call: TRBD2
v_call: TRBV4-3
j_call: TRBJ2-1

cdr3_aa: CSVETGQQETQYF
cdr3_nt: TGCAGCGTTGAAACAGGGCAGCAAGAGACCCAGTACTTC
clone_size: -
d_call: -
v_call: TRBV29-1
j_call: TRBJ2-5

cdr3_aa: CASSSGHSYEQYF
cdr3_nt: TGTGCCAGCAGTTCGGGACACTCCTACGAGCAGTACTTC
clone_size: -
d_call: -
v_call: TRBV7-2
j_call: TRBJ2-7

cdr3_aa: CASSVGTGFNYGYTF
cdr3_nt: TGTGCCAGCAGCGTAGGGACAGGGTTCAACTATGGCTACACCTTC
clone_size: -
d_call: TRBD1
v_call: TRBV9
j_call: TRBJ1-2

cdr3_aa: CASSLGENQPQHF
cdr3_nt: TGTGCCAGCAGTTTAGGGGAGAATCAGCCCCAGCATTTT
clone_size: -
d_call: -
v_call: TRBV12-3/TRBV12-4
j_call: TRBJ1-5

cdr3_aa: CASGGGTGNTEAFF
cdr3_nt: TGTGCCAGCGGGGGGGGCACTGGAAACACTGAAGCTTTCTTT
clone_size: -
d_call: -
v_call: TRBV6-6
j_call: TRBJ1-1

cdr3_aa: CSVGQAGGPPYNEQFF
cdr3_nt: TGCAGCGTAGGACAGGCGGGGGGTCCACCGTATAATGAGCAGTTCTTC
clone_size: -
d_call: -
v_call: TRBV29-1
j_call: TRBJ2-1

cdr3_aa: CASSRTGTVNFYEQYF
cdr3_nt: TGTGCCAGCAGCCGCACCGGGACAGTAAATTTCTACGAGCAGTACTTC
clone_size: once
d_call: TRBD1
v_call: TRBV27
j_call: TRBJ2-7

cdr3_aa: CASSSGQNMNTEAFF
cdr3_nt: TGTGCCAGCAGCTCAGGACAGAACATGAACACTGAAGCTTTCTTT
clone_size: -
d_call: -
v_call: TRBV5-4
j_call: TRBJ1-1

cdr3_aa: CASSLLGQGSEAFF
cdr3_nt: TGTGCCAGCAGCTTACTGGGACAAGGATCTGAAGCTTTCTTT
clone_size: -
d_call: -
v_call: TRBV7-9
j_call: TRBJ1-1

cdr3_aa: CASSILTGGRNTEAFF
cdr3_nt: TGTGCCAGTAGTATCCTTACAGGGGGCAGGAACACTGAAGCTTTCTTT
clone_size: -
d_call: TRBD1
v_call: TRBV19
j_call: TRBJ1-1

cdr3_aa: CASSSHSYEQYF
cdr3_nt: TGCGCCAGCAGCTCGCACAGCTACGAGCAGTACTTC
clone_size: -
d_call: -
v_call: TRBV5-1
j_call: TRBJ2-7

cdr3_aa: CASSFAGGGSYNEQFF
cdr3_nt: TGTGCCAGCAGCTTTGCGGGCGGGGGGTCCTACAATGAGCAGTTCTTC
clone_size: -
d_call: TRBD2
v_call: TRBV7-6
j_call: TRBJ2-1

cdr3_aa: CASSTKTGMNTEAFF
cdr3_nt: TGCGCCAGCAGCACGAAAACAGGGATGAACACTGAAGCTTTCTTT
clone_size: once
d_call: -
v_call: TRBV4-1
j_call: TRBJ1-1

cdr3_aa: CASTPHAGTGGVYEQYF
cdr3_nt: TGTGCCAGCACCCCCCACGCCGGGACAGGGGGCGTCTACGAGCAGTACTTC
clone_size: once
d_call: TRBD1
v_call: TRBV5-6
j_call: TRBJ2-7

cdr3_aa: CASKATGTGLFNYGYTF
cdr3_nt: TGTGCCAGTAAAGCTACCGGGACAGGGCTTTTCAACTATGGCTACACCTTC
clone_size: -
d_call: TRBD1
v_call: TRBV19
j_call: TRBJ1-2

cdr3_aa: CASSSATAGGFEAFF
cdr3_nt: TGTGCCAGCAGTTCCGCCACGGCAGGGGGCTTTGAAGCTTTCTTT
clone_size: -
d_call: TRBD1
v_call: TRBV27
j_call: TRBJ1-1

cdr3_aa: CASSWMRGARETQYF
cdr3_nt: TGTGCCAGCAGCTGGATGCGGGGGGCGCGGGAGACCCAGTACTTC
clone_size: few
d_call: TRBD2
v_call: TRBV7-9
j_call: TRBJ2-5

cdr3_aa: CASSSILETQYF
cdr3_nt: TGTGCCAGCAGTTCTATTCTTGAGACCCAGTACTTC
clone_size: -
d_call: -
v_call: TRBV6-5
j_call: TRBJ2-5

cdr3_aa: CSVAQRGGRETQYF
cdr3_nt: TGCAGCGTTGCACAGCGGGGGGGCCGCGAGACCCAGTACTTC
clone_size: -
d_call: TRBD2
v_call: TRBV29-1
j_call: TRBJ2-5

cdr3_aa: CASSYRASTETQYF
cdr3_nt: TGTGCCAGCAGTTATCGAGCCTCTACCGAGACCCAGTACTTC
clone_size: -
d_call: -
v_call: TRBV6-2/TRBV6-3
j_call: TRBJ2-5

cdr3_aa: CASWGLGVGTGGESPLHF
cdr3_nt: TGTGCCAGCTGGGGGCTGGGGGTCGGGACAGGGGGTGAATCACCCCTCCACTTT
clone_size: few
d_call: TRBD1
v_call: TRBV28
j_call: TRBJ1-6

cdr3_aa: CASSPGDVTYEQYF
cdr3_nt: TGTGCCAGCAGCCCAGGGGACGTCACCTACGAGCAGTACTTC
clone_size: -
d_call: -
v_call: TRBV6-5
j_call: TRBJ2-7

cdr3_aa: CATGKRAGGREQYF
cdr3_nt: TGTGCCACAGGGAAGAGGGCGGGGGGGCGCGAGCAGTACTTC
clone_size: -
d_call: TRBD2
v_call: TRBV11-2
j_call: TRBJ2-7

cdr3_aa: CAISELAEGFYNEQFF
cdr3_nt: TGTGCCATCAGTGAGCTAGCGGAGGGGTTCTACAATGAGCAGTTCTTC
clone_size: -
d_call: TRBD2
v_call: TRBV10-3
j_call: TRBJ2-1

cdr3_aa: CASSPGQGPNQPQHF
cdr3_nt: TGTGCCAGCAGTCCCGGACAGGGACCGAATCAGCCCCAGCATTTT
clone_size: -
d_call: TRBD1
v_call: TRBV28
j_call: TRBJ1-5

cdr3_aa: CASSPPDRPNSPLHF
cdr3_nt: TGTGCCAGCAGTCCTCCGGACAGGCCAAATTCACCCCTCCACTTT
clone_size: few
d_call: TRBD1
v_call: TRBV28
j_call: TRBJ1-6

cdr3_aa: CASSLDPRGKTGNTIYF
cdr3_nt: TGTGCCAGCAGCTTAGATCCACGTGGCAAGACTGGAAACACCATATATTTT
clone_size: -
d_call: -
v_call: TRBV11-2
j_call: TRBJ1-3

cdr3_aa: CASSYGLAGVTLGTQYF
cdr3_nt: TGTGCCAGCAGTTACGGCCTAGCGGGGGTGACCCTGGGGACCCAGTACTTC
clone_size: -
d_call: TRBD2
v_call: TRBV6-2/TRBV6-3
j_call: TRBJ2-5

cdr3_aa: CASSLPAWDSANYGYTF
cdr3_nt: TGTGCCAGCAGCCTCCCGGCATGGGACAGCGCTAACTATGGCTACACCTTC
clone_size: -
d_call: TRBD1
v_call: TRBV7-9
j_call: TRBJ1-2

cdr3_aa: CASSPAALAGGSTDTQYF
cdr3_nt: TGTGCCAGCAGTCCCGCGGCATTAGCGGGGGGTAGCACAGATACGCAGTATTTT
clone_size: -
d_call: TRBD2
v_call: TRBV6-2/TRBV6-3
j_call: TRBJ2-3

cdr3_aa: CASSFLGATNEKLFF
cdr3_nt: TGTGCCAGCAGTTTTCTAGGGGCGACTAATGAAAAACTGTTTTTT
clone_size: -
d_call: -
v_call: TRBV28
j_call: TRBJ1-4

cdr3_aa: CASSLVPSGVYNEQFF
cdr3_nt: TGTGCCAGCAGCTTAGTTCCTAGCGGAGTCTACAATGAGCAGTTCTTC
clone_size: -
d_call: TRBD2
v_call: TRBV11-1
j_call: TRBJ2-1

cdr3_aa: CASSVVGQGYGYTF
cdr3_nt: TGCGCCAGCAGCGTTGTCGGACAGGGGTATGGCTACACCTTC
clone_size: -
d_call: TRBD1
v_call: TRBV10-2
j_call: TRBJ1-2

cdr3_aa: CATSRGLRGTSVQETQYF
cdr3_nt: TGTGCCACCAGCAGGGGGTTAAGGGGGACTAGCGTACAAGAGACCCAGTACTTC
clone_size: -
d_call: TRBD2
v_call: TRBV15
j_call: TRBJ2-5

cdr3_aa: CASSLSGLAGNYEQYF
cdr3_nt: TGCGCCAGCAGCCTATCAGGACTAGCGGGGAACTACGAGCAGTACTTC
clone_size: -
d_call: TRBD2
v_call: TRBV4-1
j_call: TRBJ2-7

cdr3_aa: CASSCVHPICKKNIQYF
cdr3_nt: TGTGCCAGCAGCTGCGTCCATCCCATTTGCAAGAAAAACATTCAGTACTTC
clone_size: -
d_call: -
v_call: TRBV3-1/TRBV3-2
j_call: TRBJ2-4

cdr3_aa: CASSVVGTDTEAFF
cdr3_nt: TGTGCCAGCAGCGTAGTAGGGACAGACACTGAAGCTTTCTTT
clone_size: -
d_call: TRBD1
v_call: TRBV9
j_call: TRBJ1-1

cdr3_aa: CASSVVPTSTDTQYF
cdr3_nt: TGTGCCAGCAGCGTAGTTCCTACTAGCACAGATACGCAGTATTTT
clone_size: -
d_call: -
v_call: TRBV9
j_call: TRBJ2-3

cdr3_aa: CASSMRVVNTEAFF
cdr3_nt: TGTGCCAGCAGCATGAGGGTTGTGAACACTGAAGCTTTCTTT
clone_size: -
d_call: -
v_call: TRBV7-2
j_call: TRBJ1-1

cdr3_aa: CASSLGQGSYNEQFF
cdr3_nt: TGTGCCAGCAGCTTAGGGCAGGGGTCCTACAATGAGCAGTTCTTC
clone_size: -
d_call: -
v_call: TRBV28
j_call: TRBJ2-1